These T cell receptor beta chains were read from a single sample in a study of blood T cell repertoires in COVID-19. Repertoires were generated with immunoSEQ multiplex PCR, while TCRdb's copy carries only in-frame clones and drops some. The table has 360,000 or so clones, around nine tenths seen once. The material sequenced was PBMCs or T cells enriched from blood (not recorded which). The source of these receptors is a woman in her 30s who had recovered from COVID-19. The CDR3 runs from the conserved cysteine through the conserved F or W. The order of the fields is V gene, clone size, J gene, D gene, CDR3 DNA, CDR3 protein. A D gene is named only where the DNA matches it firmly. Not all rows give a size; the values are once, few, many and, for expanded clones, a class.

v_call: TRBV13
clone_size: .
j_call: TRBJ2-7
d_call: TRBD1
cdr3_nt: TGTGCCAGCGCTCCCGGGACAGGGACCTACGAGCAGTACTTC
cdr3_aa: CASAPGTGTYEQYF

v_call: TRBV4-3
clone_size: .
j_call: TRBJ1-4
d_call: .
cdr3_nt: TGCGCCAGCAGCCCAGGGTTAAATGAAAAACTGTTTTTT
cdr3_aa: CASSPGLNEKLFF

v_call: TRBV10-3
clone_size: .
j_call: TRBJ1-2
d_call: TRBD1
cdr3_nt: TGTGCCATCAGCTACACGCGGGGGGACAGGGGGTACTATGGCTACACCTTC
cdr3_aa: CAISYTRGDRGYYGYTF

v_call: TRBV7-9
clone_size: .
j_call: TRBJ1-4
d_call: TRBD1
cdr3_nt: TGTGCGTCAGGACAGGGGCTTGAAAAACTGTTTTTT
cdr3_aa: CASGQGLEKLFF

v_call: TRBV14
clone_size: few
j_call: TRBJ1-1
d_call: .
cdr3_nt: TGTGCCAGCAGCCAAGAGTTTGGACAGTTTAACACTGAAGCTTTCTTT
cdr3_aa: CASSQEFGQFNTEAFF

v_call: TRBV12-3/TRBV12-4
clone_size: .
j_call: TRBJ1-3
d_call: .
cdr3_nt: TGTGCCAGCAGGAGCCGGTCGGGTGGGACCATATATTTT
cdr3_aa: CASRSRSGGTIYF

v_call: TRBV4-3
clone_size: .
j_call: TRBJ2-5
d_call: TRBD2
cdr3_nt: TGCGCCAGCAGCCAAGTGGGGCGGGGGGGCCAAGAGACCCAGTACTTC
cdr3_aa: CASSQVGRGGQETQYF

v_call: TRBV18
clone_size: .
j_call: TRBJ1-5
d_call: .
cdr3_nt: TGTGCCAGCTCACCAGGCCAGGCTAGCAATCAGCCCCAGCATTTT
cdr3_aa: CASSPGQASNQPQHF

v_call: TRBV9
clone_size: .
j_call: TRBJ2-1
d_call: TRBD2
cdr3_nt: TGTGCCAGCAGCACCCTCGGGGGGGCCAATGAGCAGTTCTTC
cdr3_aa: CASSTLGGANEQFF

v_call: TRBV18
clone_size: once
j_call: TRBJ2-5
d_call: .
cdr3_nt: TGTGCCAGCTCACCAGGAGGGGCACAAGAGACCCAGTACTTC
cdr3_aa: CASSPGGAQETQYF

v_call: TRBV3-1/TRBV3-2
clone_size: once
j_call: TRBJ1-1
d_call: .
cdr3_nt: TGTGCCAGCAGCCCTCTTAATCAGGAGGCTGGGGTAGCTTTCTTT
cdr3_aa: CASSPLNQEAGVAFF

v_call: TRBV29-1
clone_size: .
j_call: TRBJ2-3
d_call: TRBD1
cdr3_nt: TGCAGCATTCTGACAGGGACAACAGATACGCAGTATTTT
cdr3_aa: CSILTGTTDTQYF

v_call: TRBV30
clone_size: .
j_call: TRBJ2-7
d_call: .
cdr3_nt: TGTGCCTGGGGAGACGGCGGCGGCCCCTACGAGCAGTACTTC
cdr3_aa: CAWGDGGGPYEQYF

v_call: TRBV7-9
clone_size: .
j_call: TRBJ2-1
d_call: TRBD2
cdr3_nt: TGTGCCAGCAGCTTCGCTAGCGGGAGTCGCAATGAGCAGTTCTTC
cdr3_aa: CASSFASGSRNEQFF

v_call: TRBV7-9
clone_size: .
j_call: TRBJ2-7
d_call: TRBD1
cdr3_nt: TGTGCCAGCAGCCTAGGGGACAGGGAGTACGAGCAGTACTTC
cdr3_aa: CASSLGDREYEQYF

v_call: TRBV29-1
clone_size: .
j_call: TRBJ1-1
d_call: TRBD1
cdr3_nt: TGCAGCGTCCCCACAGGGGGCGAAGTGAACACTGAAGCTTTCTTT
cdr3_aa: CSVPTGGEVNTEAFF

v_call: TRBV4-1
clone_size: .
j_call: TRBJ1-2
d_call: TRBD1
cdr3_nt: TGCGCCAGCAGCCAGAGACGAACAGGGGGCGCGTCTGGCTACACCTTC
cdr3_aa: CASSQRRTGGASGYTF

v_call: TRBV7-9
clone_size: .
j_call: TRBJ2-7
d_call: TRBD1
cdr3_nt: TGTGCCAGCAGCTTAAGCAATCTCGGACAGGCCTCCTACGAGCAGTACTTC
cdr3_aa: CASSLSNLGQASYEQYF

v_call: TRBV10-1
clone_size: many
j_call: TRBJ2-1
d_call: .
cdr3_nt: TGCGCCAGCAGTGAGTCGCAGGGGAGCTCCTACAATGAGCAGTTCTTC
cdr3_aa: CASSESQGSSYNEQFF

v_call: TRBV11-3
clone_size: .
j_call: TRBJ2-1
d_call: TRBD2
cdr3_nt: TGTGCCAGCAGCCAAAACGGGGGGAGCAATGAGCAGTTCTTC
cdr3_aa: CASSQNGGSNEQFF

v_call: TRBV6-2/TRBV6-3
clone_size: once
j_call: TRBJ2-7
d_call: TRBD2
cdr3_nt: TGTGCCAGCAGCGTAAGGACTAGCTTTCAGCAGTACTTC
cdr3_aa: CASSVRTSFQQYF

v_call: TRBV5-1
clone_size: .
j_call: TRBJ1-2
d_call: TRBD1
cdr3_nt: TGCGCCAGCAGGGCGGTCGGTTTTAGGGACAGGGAAAGGCTCGACTATGGCTACACCTTC
cdr3_aa: CASRAVGFRDRERLDYGYTF

v_call: TRBV3-1/TRBV3-2
clone_size: few
j_call: TRBJ2-7
d_call: .
cdr3_nt: TGTGCCAGCAGCTTCCAGGGGATTTTCTCGCACGAGCAGTACTTC
cdr3_aa: CASSFQGIFSHEQYF

v_call: TRBV7-3
clone_size: .
j_call: TRBJ2-1
d_call: TRBD1
cdr3_nt: TGTGCCAGCAGCTTTAACCCGGGACAGGGGGCTTACAATGAGCAGTTCTTC
cdr3_aa: CASSFNPGQGAYNEQFF